This T cell receptor beta chain came from a study of cytomegalovirus exposure and HLA in healthy donors. In the case of this clone: Antigen specificity is unknown.

Repertoires were generated with immunoSEQ multiplex PCR, while TCRdb's copy carries only in-frame clones and drops some. The sample shows about 40,000 clones, 80% to 95% of them seen only once. Points from the study as a whole: Cytomegalovirus-associated TCR beta chains were listed, numbering 150 to 200. Most TCR sequences proved rare, with some public TCRs found in many donors. Specificity for CMV antigens was confirmed in vitro for a few of the CMV-associated chains.

V lost 10 bases and J 3 bases, leaving 12 bases between the germline ends. The CDR3 runs 13 residues. Germline V gene lookup returns CDR1 SEHNR and CDR2 FQNEAQ (reference sequence). V is TRBV7-9 and J is TRBJ1-4; D gene unclear. The clonotype was recovered from a young woman in good health and CMV-seronegative. Sequences were obtained from PBMCs. The chain's CDR3 is CATHQSANEKLFF. CDR3 sequence (DNA): TGTGCCACCCACCAGTCTGCTAATGAAAAACTGTTTTTT.